This T cell receptor beta chain was documented in a study of identical twins. Study findings and constraints: Insertions were fewer in abundant cord blood beta clonotypes, whereas memory repertoires showed none of this pattern.

Notes on this clonotype: The target antigen is unknown.

The donor group consisted entirely of healthy Caucasians. There are 15 residues in the CDR3. CDR1 is MNHNY, CDR2 SVGAGI, per germline (reference sequence). V trimming: 5 bases; J trimming: 3 bases; junction bases outside the gene matches: 6. Each CDR3 protein gets one entry after TCRdb re-called the 5' RACE reads with MiXCR. Seen here are 1.5 million to 2 million distinct CDR3 sequences, less than 40% observed once, and the top ten hold approximately 0.25%. Sequencing input: cord blood. The sequence was collected from a newborn girl in good health. The chain is built from TRBV6-6 and TRBJ2-7; 11 nucleotides agree with TRBD2. The chain's CDR3 is CASSLAGGLVYEQYF. The CDR3 region has the DNA TGTGCCAGCAGTCTAGCGGGGGGCCTTGTCTACGAGCAGTACTTC.